This T cell receptor beta chain was profiled in a study of blood T cell repertoires in COVID-19. Measured with immunoSEQ multiplex PCR; TCRdb has only the in-frame clones, and not every one. The data hold more than 100,000 clones, with roughly 88% observed a single time. The CDR3 sequence is 15 residues long. Germline lookup yields CDR1 MDHEN and CDR2 SYDVKM. V lost 4 bases, J lost 8 bases, and 17 bases lay in between. The chain uses TRBV28 and TRBJ2-2; D is undetermined. The TCR comes from a human donor in a cohort sampled during active COVID-19. The sequenced sample was peripheral blood. As DNA, the CDR3 is TGTGCCAGCAGTTCCCCCCGAAGTCCTGCGGGGGAGCTGTTTTTT. Translating it yields CASSSPRSPAGELFF.